A selection of T cell receptor beta chains follows, all from one sample in a study of blood T cell repertoires in COVID-19. Sequencing used immunoSEQ multiplex PCR; TCRdb keeps in-frame clones, though not all of them. The table has about 62,000 clones, roughly four fifths seen once; the top ten hold approximately 6.8%. Sequencing was performed on peripheral blood. Every receptor here comes from a woman aged 50 to 60 with active or convalescent COVID-19. CDR3s include the opening cysteine and the closing phenylalanine or tryptophan. Each record gives: clone size, J gene, D gene, V gene, CDR3 DNA, CDR3 protein. The D gene is left open where the match is weak. Clone size, where shown, is once, few, many, or a class for clones that have expanded.

clone_size: NA; j_call: TRBJ1-1; d_call: NA; v_call: TRBV7-8; cdr3_nt: TGTGCCAGCAGCAGAGGACAGTGGACTGAAGCTTTCTTT; cdr3_aa: CASSRGQWTEAFF
clone_size: NA; j_call: TRBJ2-7; d_call: NA; v_call: TRBV7-2; cdr3_nt: TGTGCCAGCAGCTTACGGCTAGCCGGCGAGCAGTACTTC; cdr3_aa: CASSLRLAGEQYF
clone_size: NA; j_call: TRBJ1-2; d_call: TRBD1; v_call: TRBV5-8; cdr3_nt: TGTGCCAGCAGCTTGGGACAGGGCGATGGCTACACCTTC; cdr3_aa: CASSLGQGDGYTF
clone_size: NA; j_call: TRBJ2-3; d_call: TRBD1; v_call: TRBV4-1; cdr3_nt: TGCGCCAGCAGCCAAGACCCGGGACAGGGGAAGACAGATACGCAGTATTTT; cdr3_aa: CASSQDPGQGKTDTQYF
clone_size: once; j_call: TRBJ2-3; d_call: TRBD2; v_call: TRBV5-1; cdr3_nt: TGCGCCAGCAGCTTAGGATGGTCTAGCGGGAGCACAGATACGCAGTATTTT; cdr3_aa: CASSLGWSSGSTDTQYF
clone_size: NA; j_call: TRBJ1-1; d_call: TRBD1; v_call: TRBV28; cdr3_nt: TGTGCCAGCAGTTTGGGGGACAGTACCACTGAAGCTTTCTTT; cdr3_aa: CASSLGDSTTEAFF
clone_size: NA; j_call: TRBJ2-7; d_call: NA; v_call: TRBV7-9; cdr3_nt: TGTGCCAGCACCTTTGGCCGCGAGCAGTACTTC; cdr3_aa: CASTFGREQYF
clone_size: NA; j_call: TRBJ1-1; d_call: NA; v_call: TRBV7-9; cdr3_nt: TGTGCCAGCAGCTCCACCGGGGGTCGTAGTATAATTACTGAAGCTTTCTTT; cdr3_aa: CASSSTGGRSIITEAFF
clone_size: NA; j_call: TRBJ1-2; d_call: NA; v_call: TRBV3-1/TRBV3-2; cdr3_nt: TGTGCCAGCAGCCAAGCCAGGCACTATGGCTACACCTTC; cdr3_aa: CASSQARHYGYTF
clone_size: NA; j_call: TRBJ1-2; d_call: NA; v_call: TRBV27; cdr3_nt: TGTGCCAGCAGCCCTAACAGGGCCCATGGCTACACCTTC; cdr3_aa: CASSPNRAHGYTF
clone_size: NA; j_call: TRBJ2-1; d_call: NA; v_call: TRBV4-1; cdr3_nt: TGCGCCAGCAGCCAAGATCGGGCGGGTTGGCCCCCTAATGAGCAGTTCTTC; cdr3_aa: CASSQDRAGWPPNEQFF
clone_size: NA; j_call: TRBJ1-1; d_call: NA; v_call: TRBV12-3/TRBV12-4; cdr3_nt: TGTGCCAGCACCCGGTGGGGAGGCACTGAAGCTTTCTTT; cdr3_aa: CASTRWGGTEAFF
clone_size: NA; j_call: TRBJ2-2; d_call: TRBD1; v_call: TRBV24-1; cdr3_nt: TGTGCCACCAGTGATCCTAGGACAGGTCGGACCGGGGAGCTGTTTTTT; cdr3_aa: CATSDPRTGRTGELFF
clone_size: NA; j_call: TRBJ2-3; d_call: NA; v_call: TRBV6-6; cdr3_nt: TGTGCCAGCAGTTACGTAGCGGAGAACACAGATACGCAGTATTTT; cdr3_aa: CASSYVAENTDTQYF
clone_size: NA; j_call: TRBJ1-2; d_call: NA; v_call: TRBV19; cdr3_nt: TGTGCCAGTAGTGAATGGGGCCAGAGACACGAGAACCATGGCTACACCTTC; cdr3_aa: CASSEWGQRHENHGYTF
clone_size: NA; j_call: TRBJ1-1; d_call: TRBD1; v_call: TRBV10-3; cdr3_nt: TGTGCCATCAGTAATACAGGGGGCAGGTACACTGAAGCTTTCTTT; cdr3_aa: CAISNTGGRYTEAFF
clone_size: many; j_call: TRBJ1-6; d_call: TRBD1; v_call: TRBV5-4; cdr3_nt: TGTGCCAGCAGCTTGGGGGACAGGGGTGTAAATTCACCCCTCCACTTT; cdr3_aa: CASSLGDRGVNSPLHF
clone_size: NA; j_call: TRBJ2-7; d_call: TRBD1; v_call: TRBV7-2; cdr3_nt: TGTGCCAGCAGCTTACGGGACAGGGTGGCCTACGAGCAGTACTTC; cdr3_aa: CASSLRDRVAYEQYF
clone_size: NA; j_call: TRBJ1-1; d_call: NA; v_call: TRBV6-5; cdr3_nt: TGTGCCAGCAGTACCCGGGGGGACACTGAAGCTTTCTTT; cdr3_aa: CASSTRGDTEAFF
clone_size: NA; j_call: TRBJ1-1; d_call: NA; v_call: TRBV5-5; cdr3_nt: TGTGCCAGCAGCTTGGGGCGGGCTGAAGCTTTCTTT; cdr3_aa: CASSLGRAEAFF
clone_size: NA; j_call: TRBJ2-7; d_call: TRBD1; v_call: TRBV2; cdr3_nt: TGTGCCAGCAGGCTAAGACAGGGCCCCTACGAGCAGTACTTC; cdr3_aa: CASRLRQGPYEQYF
clone_size: NA; j_call: TRBJ1-2; d_call: TRBD1; v_call: TRBV5-1; cdr3_nt: TGCGCCAGCAGCACGGGACAGATCTATGGCTACACCTTC; cdr3_aa: CASSTGQIYGYTF
clone_size: NA; j_call: TRBJ2-3; d_call: TRBD2; v_call: TRBV5-6; cdr3_nt: TGTGCCAGCAGCTCGCCGGGACTAGCGGTCACAGATACGCAGTATTTT; cdr3_aa: CASSSPGLAVTDTQYF
clone_size: NA; j_call: TRBJ2-1; d_call: TRBD2; v_call: TRBV11-3; cdr3_nt: TGTGCCAGCAGCCCCAAATACCCGAGCGGGAGGGCCGGTGAGCAGTTCTTC; cdr3_aa: CASSPKYPSGRAGEQFF
clone_size: NA; j_call: TRBJ1-2; d_call: NA; v_call: TRBV11-2; cdr3_nt: TGTGCCAGCAGCTTAAGGGGCCCCTATGGCTACACCTTC; cdr3_aa: CASSLRGPYGYTF
clone_size: NA; j_call: TRBJ1-3; d_call: NA; v_call: TRBV25-1; cdr3_nt: TGTGCCAGCAGTGAATCCCTTACAGGGCGAAACACCATATATTTT; cdr3_aa: CASSESLTGRNTIYF
clone_size: NA; j_call: TRBJ2-1; d_call: NA; v_call: TRBV27; cdr3_nt: TGTGCCAGCAGGGGGGACTTATCATACAATGAGCAGTTCTTC; cdr3_aa: CASRGDLSYNEQFF
clone_size: NA; j_call: TRBJ1-5; d_call: TRBD1; v_call: TRBV19; cdr3_nt: TGTGCCAGTGGTGGACAGGGAAACATAGGGCCCCAGCATTTT; cdr3_aa: CASGGQGNIGPQHF
clone_size: few; j_call: TRBJ2-4; d_call: NA; v_call: TRBV5-6; cdr3_nt: TGTGCCAGCAGCCCGGCGGCGGGCAAAAACATTCAGTACTTC; cdr3_aa: CASSPAAGKNIQYF
clone_size: NA; j_call: TRBJ1-1; d_call: NA; v_call: TRBV7-3; cdr3_nt: TGTGCCAGCAGCTTAAAGGGGGGGACTGAAGCTTTCTTT; cdr3_aa: CASSLKGGTEAFF
clone_size: NA; j_call: TRBJ1-3; d_call: NA; v_call: TRBV19; cdr3_nt: TGTGCCAGTAGTGGGGGACTGTCTGGAAACACCATATATTTT; cdr3_aa: CASSGGLSGNTIYF
clone_size: NA; j_call: TRBJ1-4; d_call: NA; v_call: TRBV4-2; cdr3_nt: TGTGCCAGCAGCCAAGATCAGCGCTCCGGACTGTTTTTT; cdr3_aa: CASSQDQRSGLFF
clone_size: medium-sized; j_call: TRBJ2-3; d_call: TRBD2; v_call: TRBV28; cdr3_nt: TGTGCCAGCAGTTATGGATTTGGGCGGGAGGATACGCAGTATTTT; cdr3_aa: CASSYGFGREDTQYF
clone_size: few; j_call: TRBJ1-1; d_call: NA; v_call: TRBV6-6; cdr3_nt: TGTGCCAGCAGTAGGCCGGGGGAAGCTTTCTTT; cdr3_aa: CASSRPGEAFF
clone_size: few; j_call: TRBJ2-1; d_call: TRBD2; v_call: TRBV7-3; cdr3_nt: TGTGCCAGCAGCTTATTCCGGCCTGAGCGGGGCTTCTACAATGAGCAGTTCTTC; cdr3_aa: CASSLFRPERGFYNEQFF
clone_size: NA; j_call: TRBJ2-3; d_call: TRBD2; v_call: TRBV11-3; cdr3_nt: TGTGCCAGCAGCCCGCGACTAGCGGGCGATGGCACAGATACGCAGTATTTT; cdr3_aa: CASSPRLAGDGTDTQYF
clone_size: NA; j_call: TRBJ2-1; d_call: TRBD2; v_call: TRBV9; cdr3_nt: TGTGCCAGCAGCAGGCGACTAGCAAGCGACAATGAGCAGTTCTTC; cdr3_aa: CASSRRLASDNEQFF
clone_size: NA; j_call: TRBJ2-1; d_call: TRBD2; v_call: TRBV4-2; cdr3_nt: TGTGCCAGCAGCCCGCGGACTAGCGGGAGGACGGGCGAGCAGTTCTTC; cdr3_aa: CASSPRTSGRTGEQFF
clone_size: NA; j_call: TRBJ2-4; d_call: NA; v_call: TRBV19; cdr3_nt: TGTGCCAGTAGTTATCGGGACTTCAAAAACATTCAGTACTTC; cdr3_aa: CASSYRDFKNIQYF
clone_size: NA; j_call: TRBJ1-4; d_call: NA; v_call: TRBV4-3; cdr3_nt: TGCGCCAGCAGCCCGTCCGGAACAGGGCTTGCAACTAATGAAAAACTGTTTTTT; cdr3_aa: CASSPSGTGLATNEKLFF
clone_size: NA; j_call: TRBJ1-2; d_call: TRBD1; v_call: TRBV4-1; cdr3_nt: TGCGCCAGCAGCCAAGGGGACAGGAGTCCTAACTATGGCTACACCTTC; cdr3_aa: CASSQGDRSPNYGYTF
clone_size: few; j_call: TRBJ1-1; d_call: NA; v_call: TRBV18; cdr3_nt: TGTGCCAGCTCACCCCTCGGGCAGGGTACCACTGAAGCTTTCTTT; cdr3_aa: CASSPLGQGTTEAFF